This TCR beta chain was identified in a study of T-cell reconstitution after alpha-beta-depleted transplantation in children. Study results and caveats: The study traced high day-60 TCRbeta diversity in some patients to surviving recipient T cells and thymic progenitors. Newly made T cells mostly supplied T-cell counts and diversity one year after transplant. By about two months after transplant, alpha-beta T cells reportedly arose from several hundred graft clones that had expanded.

Trimming cost V 4 bases and J 2 bases, with 21 bases left between them. CDR1 LGHNA and CDR2 YNFKEQ come from the germline V gene. The CDR3 length is 17 residues. Preparation of the TCRbeta library used unique molecular identifiers. TCRdb reprocessed the PCR reads with MiXCR, giving one entry per CDR3 protein. This sample has 400,000 to 550,000 distinct CDR3 sequences, with roughly a tenth found just once. This clonotype was counted many times. Its antigen remains unknown. The chain carries TRBV4-2 and TRBJ2-7; D is perhaps TRBD2 (6 bases). This clonotype was obtained from a child under 10 years old with inherited bone marrow failure, due to receive a stem cell transplant. Sample: PBMCs, taken before TCRalphabeta/CD19-depleted stem cell transplant. CDR3 DNA: TGTGCCAGCAGCCCCTCGGAGGGCCCCTTAACAACCTACGAGCAGTACTTC. Translating it yields CASSPSEGPLTTYEQYF.